Below, 7 T cell receptor beta chains from the same sample are listed, as sequenced in a study of cytomegalovirus exposure and HLA in healthy donors. This table comes from immunoSEQ multiplex PCR, and its TCRdb copy is limited to in-frame clones, with some not included. Among about 360,000 clones listed, roughly 85% were seen once. The material sequenced was PBMCs. Source of these receptors: a woman aged 18-30 years in good health and CMV-seronegative.

The chain carries TRBV2 and TRBJ2-2; 10 nucleotides align to TRBD2. CDR1 SNHLY and CDR2 FYNNEI come from the germline V gene. V lost 8 bases, J lost 5 bases, and 8 bases stayed unmatched. The CDR3 runs to 15 residues. CDR3 sequence: CASCRLAGVTGELFF. Here the CDR3 DNA reads TGTGCCAGCTGTAGGCTAGCGGGAGTTACCGGGGAGCTGTTTTTT. Variable domain in full (rest from reference TRBV2 and TRBJ2-2): EPEVTQTPSHQVTQMGQEVILRCVPISNHLYFYWYRQILGQKVEFLVSFYNNEISEKSEIFDDQFSVERPDGSNFTLKIRSTKLEDSAMYFCASCRLAGVTGELFFGEGSRLTVL.

The chain uses TRBV7-9 and TRBJ2-1, with 14 bases matching TRBD2. Germline CDR1 and CDR2: SEHNR and FQNEAQ (reference sequence). V lost 6 bases and J lost 8; bases outside the gene matches: 18. The CDR3 runs to 19 residues. DNA for the CDR3: TGTGCCAGCAGGACAGGGGCTCGTATGGGACTAGCGGGAGACTATGAGCAGTTCTTC. Residues: CASRTGARMGLAGDYEQFF.

J is TRBJ2-1 and V is TRBV6-1; 7 positions match TRBD2. Per germline, CDR1 MNHNS and CDR2 SASEGT. Germline trimming cut 8 bases from V and 7 bases from J; bases unmatched to any gene: 14. This CDR3 has 15 residues. The CDR3: CASQSRAAGRNEQFF. For the CDR3, the DNA is TGTGCCAGCCAGTCTCGGGCAGCGGGACGGAATGAGCAGTTCTTC.

CDR3 sequence reads: CASSRDMYTEAFF. As DNA, the CDR3 is TGTGCCAGCAGCCGAGATATGTACACTGAAGCTTTCTTT. The V call is TRBV7-6, the J call TRBJ1-1; D remains unclear. CDR3 length equals 13 residues. The V end lost 5 bases, the J end lost 3 bases, and 10 bases lay between the germline ends. CDR1 is SGHVS and CDR2 is FNYEAQ in the germline V gene.

V is TRBV25-1 and J is TRBJ2-6; D uncertain. Germline V gene data show CDR1 as MGHDK and CDR2 as SYGVNS. The V end was cut by 7 bases, the J end by 4 bases, with 17 bases between. CDR3 length: 16 residues. Here the CDR3 reads CASMSGAGQGANVLTF. CDR3 nucleotide sequence: TGTGCCAGCATGTCCGGCGCAGGCCAAGGGGCCAACGTCCTGACTTTC.

The V and J genes are TRBV4-2 and TRBJ2-1; the D gene is possibly TRBD2 (6 bases). V dropped 0 bases and J dropped 4 bases, with 13 bases sitting between them. CDR1 LGHNA and CDR2 YNFKEQ come from the germline V gene. The CDR3 runs 16 residues. DNA for the CDR3: TGTGCCAGCAGCCAAGATGCGGCGGGAAAATACAATGAGCAGTTCTTC. As protein: CASSQDAAGKYNEQFF.

The chain joins TRBV27 to TRBJ2-5, with unresolved D. This CDR3 is 12 amino acids long. From germline, CDR1 is MNHEY and CDR2 SMNVEV (reference sequence). Trimming took off 6 bases at V and 5 bases at J, with 10 bases between the two ends. The DNA of the CDR3 is TGTGCCAGCAGACGCCCCCAGGAGACCCAGTACTTC. Translating it yields CASRRPQETQYF.